The 28 T cell receptor beta chains below were found in one sample sequenced in a study of CD4+ T cells in melanoma. Libraries were prepared by immunoSEQ multiplex PCR; TCRdb keeps only in-frame clonotypes and omits some of them. This table holds about 21,000 clones, around 78% found once. The receptors originated from a human donor with melanoma.

The chain has TRBV10-3 and TRBJ1-2, with 8 bases identical to TRBD1. The V segment lost 1 base and the J segment 2 bases; nucleotides outside the gene matches: 12. CDR1 is ENHRY and CDR2 is SYGVKD in the germline V gene. The CDR3 length is 18 residues. The CDR3 protein is CAISEFESGTGPNYGYTF. CDR3 DNA: TGTGCCATCAGTGAGTTCGAATCCGGGACAGGACCCAACTATGGCTACACCTTC.

V and J are TRBV5-4 and TRBJ2-5, with D possibly TRBD2 on 6 matching bases. Per the germline V gene, CDR1 is SGHNT and CDR2 is YYREEE (reference sequence). The CDR3 spans 16 residues. V lost 1 base and J 3 bases, leaving 16 bases between the germline ends. The CDR3 is CASSLLTSLLEETQYF. CDR3 DNA: TGTGCCAGCAGCTTGCTCACTAGCTTGTTGGAAGAGACCCAGTACTTC. The full variable domain, completed using reference TRBV5-4 and TRBJ2-5, is ETGVTQSPTHLIKTRGQQVTLRCSSQSGHNTVSWYQQALGQGPQFIFQYYREEENGRGNFPPRFSGLQFPNYSSELNVNALELDDSALYLCASSLLTSLLEETQYFGPGTRLLVL.

J is TRBJ1-4 and V is TRBV5-5, with D tentatively TRBD1 (6 bases). The length of the CDR3 is 18 residues. V was cut by 0 bases and J by 0 bases, with 15 bases left in between. Germline values: CDR1 SGHKS, CDR2 YYEKEE (reference sequence). Here the CDR3 reads CASSLGSGGRSTNEKLFF. In DNA form, the CDR3 reads TGTGCCAGCAGCTTGGGATCTGGGGGGCGGTCAACTAATGAAAAACTGTTTTTT.

This chain connects TRBV19 to TRBJ1-1; no clear D gene. The CDR3 extends over 16 amino acids. Per germline, CDR1 LNHDA and CDR2 SQIVND (reference sequence). V gave up 1 base and J gave up 6 bases, with 18 bases separating them. CDR3 protein: CASSIGSHRRYPEAFF. The CDR3, as DNA: TGTGCCAGTAGTATAGGTTCGCACAGAAGATACCCTGAAGCTTTCTTT.

V gene TRBV5-1 combines with J gene TRBJ2-7; weak D call: TRBD2 (7 bases). The CDR3 spans 15 residues. Germline CDR1 SGHRS, CDR2 YFSETQ. Trimming cost V 5 bases and J 0 bases, with 15 bases left between them. CDR3 sequence: CASRTGGGSSYEQYF. DNA of the CDR3: TGCGCCAGCAGGACAGGCGGGGGCAGCTCCTACGAGCAGTACTTC.

This sequence joins TRBV6-6 and TRBJ1-2; no definite D call. Germline values: CDR1 MNHNY, CDR2 SVGAGI (reference sequence). The ends were cut back, 0 bases at V and 3 bases at J, with 8 bases in the middle. This CDR3 comprises 14 residues. The CDR3: CASSYSYSDYGYTF. The CDR3 DNA reads TGTGCCAGCAGTTACTCGTACTCGGACTATGGCTACACCTTC.

V and J are TRBV10-3 and TRBJ1-1; no firm D call. This CDR3 is 12 amino acids long. Trimming cost V 10 bases and J 0 bases, with 9 bases left between them. Germline V CDR1 and CDR2: ENHRY, SYGVKD. CDR3 sequence (DNA): TGTGCCACGAAGACCTTGAACACTGAAGCTTTCTTT. It yields the protein CATKTLNTEAFF.

The gene calls are TRBV5-5 and TRBJ2-7, with 8 bases lining up with TRBD1. The germline V gene has CDR1 SGHKS and CDR2 YYEKEE (reference sequence). This CDR3 spans 15 amino acids. V shed 0 bases and J 4 bases; nucleotides not matched to a gene: 6. DNA of the CDR3: TGTGCCAGCAGCTTGGCTGGCAGGGGGCTATACGAGCAGTACTTC. Residues: CASSLAGRGLYEQYF.

The V call is TRBV5-6, the J call TRBJ1-6; 9 nucleotides line up with TRBD1. Looked up from germline, CDR1 is SGHDT and CDR2 is YYEEEE. V lost 4 bases, J lost 9 bases, and 8 bases stayed unmatched. The CDR3 length is 15 residues. CDR3 nucleotides: TGTGCCAGCAGCCCGCGGGACAGGGTGAGTTCACCCCTCCACTTT. Encoded protein: CASSPRDRVSSPLHF.

This clone has just one count. V is TRBV6-1 and J is TRBJ2-4; the D is unclear. Trimming removed 4 bases from V and 2 bases from J, with 15 bases in between. Germline loops: CDR1 MNHNS, CDR2 SASEGT. This CDR3 is built from 16 residues. In nucleotides, the CDR3 is TGTGCCAGCAGTGTAAGTAGTAGGGTAACCAAAAACATTCAGTACTTC. Residues: CASSVSSRVTKNIQYF.

Only one count was recorded for this clone. The chain links TRBV11-2 to TRBJ1-6; TRBD1 is a possible D gene (5 bases). Germline CDR1 and CDR2: SGHAT and FQNNGV. The CDR3 contains 15 residues. Trimming removed 5 bases from V and 7 bases from J, with 15 bases in between. The CDR3 DNA reads TGTGCCAGCAGCCCTGCTTGGGACGGAAATTCACCCCTCCACTTT. Its translation is CASSPAWDGNSPLHF.

This rearrangement joins TRBV6-5 to TRBJ1-1; D not resolved. Germline CDR1 is MNHEY and CDR2 is SVGAGI. This CDR3 has 12 residues. Trimming cost V 3 bases and J 6 bases, with 8 bases left between them. This CDR3 reads CASSYGRSEAFF. The DNA for the CDR3 is TGTGCCAGCAGTTATGGCAGGTCTGAAGCTTTCTTT.

This clone was observed a handful of times. The genes are TRBV4-2 and TRBJ2-7; 10 bases are a match to TRBD2. V lost 8 bases to trimming and J lost 4 bases; unmatched junction nucleotides: 11. The CDR3 is 15 residues long. Per the germline V gene, CDR1 is LGHNA and CDR2 is YNFKEQ. In DNA, the CDR3 is TGTGCCAGCCGCGAATTAGCGGGGGGCCCTTACGAGCAGTACTTC. As protein: CASRELAGGPYEQYF.

This clone has only one observation. CDR3 residues: CASSGTRQGGDYGYTF. In DNA, the CDR3 is TGTGCCAGCAGTGGGACAAGACAGGGGGGTGACTATGGCTACACCTTC. This chain joins TRBV6-6 and TRBJ1-2, with TRBD1 identical over 9 bases. The V segment lost 5 bases and the J segment 3 bases; nucleotides outside the gene matches: 10. This CDR3 comprises 16 residues. Germline V lookup: CDR1 MNHNY, CDR2 SVGAGI (reference sequence).

This clone has only one observation. The chain recombines TRBV7-8 with TRBJ2-2; no reliable D call. Trimming took off 5 bases at V and 6 bases at J, with 7 bases between the two ends. Germline V gene data show CDR1 as SGHVS and CDR2 as FQNEAQ. This CDR3 has 12 amino acids. For the CDR3, the DNA is TGTGCCAGCAGCCCACCCCCCGGGGAGCTGTTTTTT. Protein product: CASSPPPGELFF.

The V call is TRBV29-1, the J call TRBJ2-1; weak D call: TRBD1 (5 bases). CDR1 is SQVTM, CDR2 ANQGSEA, per germline. The V and J ends lost 7 bases and 4 bases respectively, with 11 bases between them. There are 12 residues in the CDR3. The CDR3 spells CSGDRAYNEQFF. The CDR3 coding sequence is TGCAGCGGAGACAGAGCTTACAATGAGCAGTTCTTC.

This chain's CDR3 is CASSMTGELFF. CDR3 in DNA: TGTGCCAGCAGCATGACCGGGGAGCTGTTTTTT. The chain recombines TRBV7-9 with TRBJ2-2, with D unclear. Looked up from germline, CDR1 is SEHNR and CDR2 is FQNEAQ (reference sequence). CDR3 length equals 11 residues. With 5 bases removed from V and 5 bases from J, the gap between germline ends came to 3 bases.

The V gene is TRBV19, the J gene TRBJ2-2; 9 bases agree with TRBD1. Trimming took 9 bases from V and 2 from J; bases not matched to a gene: 7. CDR3 size: 15 residues. Per germline, CDR1 LNHDA and CDR2 SQIVND (reference sequence). The CDR3, as DNA: TGTGCCAGGGACCGGGACAGGGCTAACACCGGGGAGCTGTTTTTT. This translates into CARDRDRANTGELFF.

In its sample, this clone was seen a few times. The V and J genes are TRBV2 and TRBJ2-1; D gene ambiguous. Germline V gene lookup returns CDR1 SNHLY and CDR2 FYNNEI. The CDR3 spans 15 residues. Trimming removed 6 bases from V and 0 bases from J, with 12 bases in between. The CDR3 loop reads CASSPRADSYNEQFF. The CDR3 nucleotides are TGTGCCAGCAGCCCTCGGGCTGACTCCTACAATGAGCAGTTCTTC.

The gene calls are TRBV28 and TRBJ1-3; possibly TRBD1 for D (5 bases). This CDR3 has 16 residues. Germline V CDR1 and CDR2: MDHEN, SYDVKM. V gave up 5 bases and J gave up 4 bases, with 18 bases separating them. The DNA for the CDR3 is TGTGCCAGCAGTCCCGGACATGGGGCGTCCGGAAACACCATATATTTT. Protein sequence: CASSPGHGASGNTIYF.

This rearrangement joins TRBV7-9 to TRBJ1-2, with 7 nucleotides matching TRBD1. The CDR3 totals 14 residues. CDR1 is SEHNR and CDR2 is FQNEAQ in the germline V gene (reference sequence). V lost 7 bases, J lost 3 bases, and 8 bases stayed unmatched. CDR3 sequence (DNA): TGTGCCAGCATTCGAGGGGACAGCTACTATGGCTACACCTTC. Translating gives CASIRGDSYYGYTF.

The chain couples TRBV6-5 to TRBJ2-1, with 11 bases fitting TRBD2. This CDR3 region has 14 residues. CDR1 and CDR2 (germline): MNHEY, SVGAGI. The V gene end was trimmed by 5 bases and the J gene end by 5 bases; junction bases not matched to a gene: 2. CDR3 in amino acids: CASSRLAGNNEQFF. CDR3 bases: TGTGCCAGCAGTAGACTAGCGGGGAACAATGAGCAGTTCTTC.

The chain recombines TRBV4-2 with TRBJ1-4; D unresolved. The CDR3 runs to 17 residues. Trimming took off 2 bases at V and 0 bases at J, with 13 bases between the two ends. Per germline, CDR1 LGHNA and CDR2 YNFKEQ. The CDR3 region is CASSQRPGGPTNEKLFF. In nucleotides, the CDR3 is TGTGCCAGCAGCCAACGCCCCGGTGGACCAACTAATGAAAAACTGTTTTTT.

This chain joins TRBV7-9 and TRBJ2-7; D not certain. The CDR3 covers 16 residues. Trimming removed 1 base at V and 0 bases at J, with 13 bases between. Germline CDR1 and CDR2: SEHNR and FQNEAQ (reference sequence). The CDR3 coding sequence is TGTGCCAGCAGCTTAGGGGTTGGGTTCTTCTCCTACGAGCAGTACTTC. It is translated as CASSLGVGFFSYEQYF.

This clone has a handful of counts. The chain combines TRBV6-1 with TRBJ1-2; TRBD1 matches at 7 bases. CDR3 size: 12 residues. Germline lookup yields CDR1 MNHNS and CDR2 SASEGT. V was pared by 8 bases and J by 2 bases, with 2 bases of the junction left unmatched. The CDR3 DNA follows: TGTGCCAGCGAACAGGGGAACTATGGCTACACCTTC. Protein: CASEQGNYGYTF.

The chain couples TRBV5-1 to TRBJ2-3; TRBD2 agrees at 11 bases. The CDR3 consists of 17 residues. Looked up from germline, CDR1 is SGHRS and CDR2 is YFSETQ. V shed 3 bases, J shed 0 bases, and the junction held 6 bases outside the gene matches. The CDR3 region has the DNA TGCGCCAGCAGCTGGCCCGTAGCGGGGGGGAGCACAGATACGCAGTATTTT. The encoded protein is CASSWPVAGGSTDTQYF.

The chain couples TRBV6-5 to TRBJ2-2; D is uncertain. V gave up 5 bases and J gave up 0 bases, with 4 bases separating them. This CDR3 is built from 13 residues. CDR1 MNHEY and CDR2 SVGAGI come from the germline V gene. CDR3 residues: CASSAANTGELFF. CDR3 nucleotide sequence: TGTGCCAGCAGTGCAGCGAACACCGGGGAGCTGTTTTTT.

The chain uses TRBV2 and TRBJ2-4; D may correspond to TRBD1 or TRBD2 (5 bases each). There are 16 residues in the CDR3. Per germline, CDR1 SNHLY and CDR2 FYNNEI. V was trimmed by 4 bases and J by 6 bases, leaving 19 bases between them. CDR3 bases: TGTGCCAGCAGTGGAAGCTGGGGGTGGTACGGAAACATTCAGTACTTC. It translates to CASSGSWGWYGNIQYF.